This T cell receptor (beta chain) stems from a study of cytomegalovirus exposure and HLA in healthy donors. Study-wide findings and caveats: A link between a missense DCLRE1C variant and TCR beta V- and J-gene trimming emerged from a later analysis. Earlier analysis yielded a pattern in which most TCR beta V segments were productive about 87% or about 30% of the time.

In its sample, this clone was seen a few times. What it binds is not known. Primers: 60 Vbeta forward and 13 Jbeta reverse. Profiled with immunoSEQ multiplex PCR; TCRdb holds only in-frame clones, not every one. The sample includes 150,000 to 200,000 clones, roughly 78% of them seen just once. The sequence was collected from a woman aged 45 to 65 in good health and CMV-seropositive. Input material: PBMCs.

The CDR3 loop reads CASSSQGGSYEQYF. The CDR3 coding sequence is TGTGCCAGCAGCTCCCAGGGGGGTTCCTACGAGCAGTACTTC. This chain connects TRBV5-4 to TRBJ2-7, with D tentatively TRBD1 (7 bases). The CDR3 loop spans 14 amino acids. The ends were cut back, 3 bases at V and 1 base at J, with 11 bases in the middle. Germline V gene sequence: CDR1 SGHNT, CDR2 YYREEE (reference sequence).